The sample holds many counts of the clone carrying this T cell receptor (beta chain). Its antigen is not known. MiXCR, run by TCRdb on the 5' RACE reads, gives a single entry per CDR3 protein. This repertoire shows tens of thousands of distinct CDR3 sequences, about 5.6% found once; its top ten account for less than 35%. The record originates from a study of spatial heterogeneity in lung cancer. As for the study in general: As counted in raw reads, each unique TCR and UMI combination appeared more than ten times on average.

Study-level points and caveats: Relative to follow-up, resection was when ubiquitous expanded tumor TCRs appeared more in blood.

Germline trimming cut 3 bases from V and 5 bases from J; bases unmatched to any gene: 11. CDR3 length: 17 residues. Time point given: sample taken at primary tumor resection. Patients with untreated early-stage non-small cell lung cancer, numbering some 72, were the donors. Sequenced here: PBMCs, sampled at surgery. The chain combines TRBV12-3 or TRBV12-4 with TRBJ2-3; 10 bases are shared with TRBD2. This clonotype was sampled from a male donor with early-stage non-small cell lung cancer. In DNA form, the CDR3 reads TGTGCCAGCAGTTTCGGGAAGGCTAGCGGGGGTGGAGATACGCAGTATTTT. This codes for CASSFGKASGGGDTQYF.